Following are 21 T cell receptor beta chains from one sample sequenced in a study of spatial heterogeneity in lung cancer. TCRdb ran MiXCR on the 5' RACE reads and lists one entry per CDR3 protein. The sample shows about 94,000 distinct CDR3 sequences, 15% to 20% of them seen only once. Time point: blood at routine non-recurrence follow-up after resection. Specimen: PBMCs, collected at follow-up. All receptors derive from a male donor with early-stage non-small cell lung cancer.

The table lists this clonotype with many counts. The CDR3 protein is CASSHQETQYF. CDR3 DNA sequence: TGTGCCAGCAGCCACCAAGAGACCCAGTACTTC. The V and J genes are TRBV7-2 and TRBJ2-5; unclear D gene. The CDR3 consists of 11 residues. CDR1 and CDR2 from the germline V gene are SGHTA and FQGNSA. The V and J ends lost 5 bases and 0 bases respectively, with 1 base between them. Combining the CDR3 with reference TRBV7-2 and TRBJ2-5 gives the whole variable domain GAGVSQSPSNKVTEKGKDVELRCDPISGHTALYWYRQSLGQGLEFLIYFQGNSAPDKSGLPSDRFSAERTGGSVSTLTIQRTQQEDSAVYLCASSHQETQYFGPGTRLLVL.

J is TRBJ1-5 and V is TRBV28, with D possibly TRBD1 on 6 matching bases. Germline V gives CDR1 MDHEN, CDR2 SYDVKM. The CDR3 covers 15 residues. V lost 6 bases and J lost 7, with 19 bases in between. The CDR3 protein is CASRAGHLIGQPQHF. CDR3 DNA: TGTGCCAGCAGGGCGGGACATCTAATCGGACAGCCCCAGCATTTT.

This rearrangement joins TRBV5-1 to TRBJ2-7, with 8 bases matching TRBD2. This CDR3 is 15 amino acids long. Germline-derived CDR1 and CDR2 are SGHRS and YFSETQ. V shed 0 bases and J 2 bases; nucleotides not matched to a gene: 4. CDR3 amino acids: CASSLVNSGTYEQYF. CDR3 DNA: TGCGCCAGCAGCTTGGTTAATAGCGGGACCTACGAGCAGTACTTC.

The rearrangement uses TRBV9 and TRBJ2-1; a weak D match, TRBD2 (5 bases). Trimming shortened V by 0 bases and J by 9 bases, and 16 bases separated the two germline ends. This CDR3 is built from 15 residues. The germline V gene has CDR1 SGDLS and CDR2 YYNGEE. CDR3: CASSVDARASGEQFF. For the CDR3, the DNA is TGTGCCAGCAGCGTAGATGCGCGGGCCTCGGGTGAGCAGTTCTTC. Supplemented by reference TRBV9 and TRBJ2-1, the full variable domain reads DSGVTQTPKHLITATGQRVTLRCSPRSGDLSVYWYQQSLDQGLQFLIQYYNGEERAKGNILERFSAQQFPDLHSELNLSSLELGDSALYFCASSVDARASGEQFFGPGTRLTVL.

This clonotype was detected a few times. The J gene is TRBJ1-5, the V gene TRBV7-8; TRBD1 is a possible D gene (5 bases). CDR1 is SGHVS, CDR2 FQNEAQ, per germline. The CDR3 loop spans 15 amino acids. The germline V and J ends were trimmed by 5 bases and 5 bases, with 16 bases remaining between them. CDR3 protein: CASSPGTRYDQPQHF. The CDR3 coding sequence is TGTGCCAGCAGCCCAGGGACGCGGTATGATCAGCCCCAGCATTTT.

The CDR3 DNA is TGTGCCAGCAGCTTAGAACAGGGGTTTACACCCCTCCACTTT. It is translated as CASSLEQGFTPLHF. The V gene is TRBV7-9, the J gene TRBJ1-6; 7 nucleotides match TRBD1. In germline, CDR1 is SEHNR, CDR2 FQNEAQ (reference sequence). The CDR3 spans 14 residues. Trimming cost V 1 base and J 11 bases; bases outside gene matches: 5. The full variable domain, completed using reference TRBV7-9 and TRBJ1-6, is DTGVSQNPRHKITKRGQNVTFRCDPISEHNRLYWYRQTLGQGPEFLTYFQNEAQLEKSRLLSDRFSAERPKGSFSTLEIQRTEQGDSAMYLCASSLEQGFTPLHFGNGTRLTVT.

This clonotype was observed a few times. The chain joins TRBV6-5 to TRBJ1-2, with a tentative D call TRBD1 (5 bases). The CDR3 covers 13 residues. V was shortened by 0 bases and J by 6 bases, with 8 bases between the two germline ends. Germline loops: CDR1 MNHEY, CDR2 SVGAGI. The CDR3 nucleotides read TGTGCCAGCAGTTACTCAGGAGGGGATGGCTACACCTTC. This codes for CASSYSGGDGYTF.

This clonotype was counted only a few times. For the CDR3, the DNA is TGTGCCCTCAGGGGGCAAGTGAACAATCAGCCCCAGCATTTT. This encodes CALRGQVNNQPQHF. The chain employs TRBV19 and TRBJ1-5; TRBD1 aligns across 8 bases. The J segment lost 3 bases and the V segment lost 11 bases, leaving 9 bases of the junction unmatched. CDR1 LNHDA and CDR2 SQIVND come from the germline V gene (reference sequence). This CDR3 is 14 amino acids long.

J is TRBJ1-1 and V is TRBV19; a weak D match, TRBD1 (6 bases). Trimming cost V 8 bases and J 0 bases, with 10 bases left between them. This CDR3 region has 13 residues. Germline CDR1 is LNHDA and CDR2 is SQIVND (reference sequence). The CDR3 region is CASSTGMNTEAFF. CDR3 sequence (DNA): TGTGCCAGTTCCACAGGGATGAACACTGAAGCTTTCTTT.

This clonotype appeared many times. This chain uses TRBV11-2 with TRBJ2-1; 9 bases line up with TRBD2. After removal of 2 bases from V and 1 base from J, the junction contained 0 bases not matched to a gene. The length of the CDR3 is 15 residues. Germline CDR1 reads SGHAT; CDR2 reads FQNNGV. Written as DNA, the CDR3 is TGTGCCAGCAGCTTAAGCGGGGGGTCCTACAATGAGCAGTTCTTC. This translates into CASSLSGGSYNEQFF. Full variable domain (remainder filled in from reference TRBV11-2 and TRBJ2-1): EAGVAQSPRYKIIEKRQSVAFWCNPISGHATLYWYQQILGQGPKLLIQFQNNGVVDDSQLPKDRFSAERLKGVDSTLKIQPAKLEDSAVYLCASSLSGGSYNEQFFGPGTRLTVL.

The chain employs TRBV27 and TRBJ2-3, with 9 nucleotides matching TRBD2. CDR1 is MNHEY, CDR2 SMNVEV, per germline (reference sequence). The V gene end was trimmed by 5 bases and the J gene end by 3 bases; junction bases not matched to a gene: 3. The CDR3 contains 14 residues. CDR3 DNA: TGTGCCAGCAGTCGACTAGCGGCTACAGATACGCAGTATTTT. This gives the protein CASSRLAATDTQYF.

Only a few counts were recorded for this clonotype. The rearrangement uses TRBV7-8 and TRBJ2-2, with 9 bases aligning to TRBD1. This CDR3 comprises 16 residues. In germline, CDR1 is SGHVS, CDR2 FQNEAQ. J gave up 1 base and V 3 bases, and 3 bases lay outside the gene matches. CDR3 DNA: TGTGCCAGCAGCTTTTTGGGACAGGGGAACACCGGGGAGCTGTTTTTT. Protein sequence: CASSFLGQGNTGELFF.

The chain couples TRBV6-5 to TRBJ1-6; D remains unclear. The V gene's germline CDR1 is MNHEY and CDR2 SVGAGI. V was shortened by 5 bases and J by 10 bases, with 12 bases between the two germline ends. This CDR3 is 13 amino acids long. Written as DNA, the CDR3 is TGTGCCAGCAGTCCCCGGGGTGGCTCACCCCTCCACTTT. Translating it yields CASSPRGGSPLHF.

This clonotype was counted between two and nine times. The chain is built from TRBV7-2 and TRBJ1-3; D might be TRBD1 (5 bases). The germline gives CDR1 SGHTA, CDR2 FQGNSA. The CDR3 spans 17 residues. With 5 bases removed from V and 0 bases from J, the gap between germline ends came to 17 bases. This CDR3 reads CASSANHPGLSGNTIYF. In DNA, the CDR3 is TGTGCCAGCAGCGCTAACCACCCGGGACTCTCTGGAAACACCATATATTTT.

This chain uses TRBV5-5 with TRBJ1-5; perhaps TRBD1 as D (6 bases). This CDR3 comprises 16 residues. Trimming left V 1 base short and J 3 bases short, with 14 bases between. Germline CDR1 is SGHKS and CDR2 is YYEKEE (reference sequence). CDR3 in DNA: TGTGCCAGCAGCTTGTCGGCAGGGGACCTCAATCAGCCCCAGCATTTT. This codes for CASSLSAGDLNQPQHF.

This clonotype came up a few times. The chain joins TRBV5-1 to TRBJ2-7; 15 nucleotides agree with TRBD2. The germline gives CDR1 SGHRS, CDR2 YFSETQ. The CDR3 extends over 17 amino acids. V gave up 3 bases and J gave up 0 bases; unmatched junction bases: 4. The CDR3: CASSSGLAGGTSYEQYF. For the CDR3, the DNA is TGCGCCAGCAGCTCGGGACTAGCGGGAGGAACCTCCTACGAGCAGTACTTC.

This clonotype has more than one count but fewer than ten. The chain joins TRBV30 to TRBJ1-1; D is unclear. The CDR3 covers 13 residues. CDR1 and CDR2 (germline): GTSNPN, SVGIG (reference sequence). V was pared by 4 bases and J by 6 bases, with 15 bases between. CDR3 in amino acids: CAWTLGGSPEAFF. In nucleotides, the CDR3 is TGTGCCTGGACTCTGGGCGGGAGTCCTGAAGCTTTCTTT.

This clonotype was picked up many times. The gene calls are TRBV20-1 and TRBJ2-1, with TRBD1 matching over 9 bases. Per germline, CDR1 DFQATT and CDR2 SNEGSKA (reference sequence). The CDR3 is 12 residues long. CDR3 coding DNA: TGCAGCCCGGGACAGGGAAGCCATGAGCAGTTCTTC. Protein: CSPGQGSHEQFF.

This clonotype was seen a handful of times. The genes are TRBV6-6 and TRBJ1-1; TRBD1 aligns across 12 bases. V was pared by 4 bases and J by 1 base, with 7 bases of the junction left unmatched. The CDR3 sequence is 17 residues long. Germline V lookup: CDR1 MNHNY, CDR2 SVGAGI (reference sequence). The DNA for the CDR3 is TGTGCCAGCAGTTTCGGAGGGACAGGGGGCCAGAACACTGAAGCTTTCTTT. This sequence encodes CASSFGGTGGQNTEAFF.

This chain joins TRBV2 and TRBJ1-5; 7 nucleotides agree with TRBD1. Germline V CDR1 and CDR2: SNHLY, FYNNEI. After removal of 10 bases from V and 3 bases from J, the junction contained 9 bases not matched to a gene. The CDR3 is made up of 14 amino acids. CDR3 in DNA: TGTGCCAACAGAGCAGGGGGTGCCAATCAGCCCCAGCATTTT. It yields the protein CANRAGGANQPQHF.

J is TRBJ1-2 and V is TRBV20-1; the match to TRBD1 covers 7 bases. Germline V gene data show CDR1 as DFQATT and CDR2 as SNEGSKA (reference sequence). V gave up 0 bases and J gave up 8 bases; unmatched junction bases: 12. This CDR3 is 15 amino acids long. This CDR3 reads CSARDRPGTAPGYTF. The CDR3 bases are TGCAGTGCTAGAGATAGGCCAGGGACAGCTCCCGGCTACACCTTC.